Below are 27 T cell receptor beta chains sequenced from a single sample in a study of OX40 agonist ivuxolimab in advanced cancers. Assay used: immunoSEQ multiplex PCR; TCRdb lists only in-frame clones, some missing. The table shows under 80,000 clones, with just over 85% occurring only once. The sample in question was CD4+ or CD8+ T cells sorted from blood, obtained in a trial of the OX40 agonist ivuxolimab. These receptors originate from an adult with an advanced solid tumor such as melanoma, head and neck, liver or kidney cancer.

This clone was observed once. The chain recombines TRBV6-1 with TRBJ2-2; D ambiguous. Germline CDR1 reads MNHNS; CDR2 reads SASEGT. The CDR3 runs 15 residues. V was cut by 3 bases and J by 1 base, with 9 bases left in between. In nucleotides, the CDR3 is TGTGCCAGCAGTGATTGGGTACTGAACACCGGGGAGCTGTTTTTT. It is translated as CASSDWVLNTGELFF.

The V gene is TRBV5-8, the J gene TRBJ1-3; D not resolved. V lost 4 bases to trimming and J lost 1 base, with 9 bases between them. Germline values: CDR1 SGHTS, CDR2 YDEGEE. The CDR3 totals 14 residues. This chain's CDR3 is CASSPDGSGNTIYF. In nucleotides, the CDR3 is TGTGCCAGCAGCCCGGACGGATCTGGAAACACCATATATTTT.

This sequence joins TRBV2 and TRBJ2-5, with 8 bases matching TRBD1. The length of the CDR3 is 14 residues. Germline V gene lookup returns CDR1 SNHLY and CDR2 FYNNEI. With 5 bases clipped from V and 5 bases from J, the junction kept 7 bases outside the gene matches. In nucleotides, the CDR3 is TGTGCCAGCAGTTTTGACAGGGGTCGGGAGACCCAGTACTTC. Translated: CASSFDRGRETQYF.

The chain's CDR3 is CASSQGGTEAFF. In nucleotides, the CDR3 is TGTGCCAGCAGCCAGGGGGGCACTGAAGCTTTCTTT. The V and J genes are TRBV6-6 and TRBJ1-1; TRBD1 matches 7 bases. Trimming cost V 6 bases and J 4 bases; bases outside gene matches: 2. The CDR3 is 12 amino acids. Germline V lookup: CDR1 MNHNY, CDR2 SVGAGI (reference sequence).

This CDR3 is CASSRTGYDSPLHF. DNA of the CDR3: TGTGCCAGTAGCCGGACAGGGTATGATTCACCCCTCCACTTT. This chain joins TRBV19 and TRBJ1-6, with TRBD1 matching over 8 bases. Per germline, CDR1 LNHDA and CDR2 SQIVND (reference sequence). V gave up 6 bases and J gave up 8 bases; unmatched junction bases: 6. The CDR3 runs 14 residues. Full variable domain (outside the CDR3, taken from reference TRBV19 and TRBJ1-6): DGGITQSPKYLFRKEGQNVTLSCEQNLNHDAMYWYRQDPGQGLRLIYYSQIVNDFQKGDIAEGYSVSREKKESFPLTVTSAQKNPTAFYLCASSRTGYDSPLHFGNGTRLTVT.

This clone was counted once. The chain links TRBV5-1 to TRBJ1-2; 8 nucleotides line up with TRBD1. With V trimmed by 0 bases and J by 6 bases, 10 bases remained unmatched. The CDR3 has 16 amino acids. Germline CDR1 reads SGHRS; CDR2 reads YFSETQ. For the CDR3, the DNA is TGCGCCAGCAGCTTGGAGGCAGGGGGCTTTTTGGATGGCTACACCTTC. It is translated as CASSLEAGGFLDGYTF.

This sequence joins TRBV30 and TRBJ2-1; D remains ambiguous. Looked up from germline, CDR1 is GTSNPN and CDR2 is SVGIG (reference sequence). Trimming pared 2 bases from V and 0 bases from J, leaving 11 bases between. CDR3 length: 15 amino acids. CDR3 sequence: CAWSNKQSSYNEQFF. DNA for the CDR3: TGTGCCTGGAGTAACAAACAGAGCTCCTACAATGAGCAGTTCTTC. Drawing the rest from reference TRBV30 and TRBJ2-1, the complete variable domain is SQTIHQWPATLVQPVGSPLSLECTVEGTSNPNLYWYRQAAGRGLQLLFYSVGIGQISSEVPQNLSASRPQDRQFILSSKKLLLSDSGFYLCAWSNKQSSYNEQFFGPGTRLTVL.

The genes are TRBV6-5 and TRBJ1-3, with D unresolved. CDR3 length: 15 amino acids. From germline, CDR1 is MNHEY and CDR2 SVGAGI. Trimming shortened V by 8 bases and J by 2 bases, and 16 bases separated the two germline ends. As DNA, the CDR3 is TGTGCCAGCCAACCCAGCGGAAAGGCTGGAAACACCATATATTTT. Residues: CASQPSGKAGNTIYF.

The chain uses TRBV7-2 and TRBJ2-1, with 8 bases identical to TRBD2. The V segment lost 1 base and the J segment 0 bases; nucleotides outside the gene matches: 8. This CDR3 region has 18 residues. The germline CDR1 and CDR2 sequences are SGHTA and FQGNSA. In nucleotides, the CDR3 is TGTGCCAGCAGCTTAGTCCTCTCCAGCGGGGGCTCCTACAATGAGCAGTTCTTC. Its protein is CASSLVLSSGGSYNEQFF.

The V call is TRBV10-3, the J call TRBJ1-5; D unclear. The germline V gene encodes CDR1 ENHRY and CDR2 SYGVKD. This CDR3 comprises 13 residues. Trimming took off 8 bases at V and 6 bases at J, with 14 bases between the two ends. The CDR3 loop reads CAIRGGEGQPQHF. In DNA, the CDR3 is TGTGCCATCCGAGGCGGGGAGGGTCAGCCCCAGCATTTT.

This chain connects TRBV28 to TRBJ1-5; D is undetermined. CDR3 size: 12 residues. V was pared by 7 bases and J by 0 bases, with 4 bases between. Germline V gene lookup returns CDR1 MDHEN and CDR2 SYDVKM. The CDR3 DNA reads TGTGCCAGCAAATTTAGCAATCAGCCCCAGCATTTT. Amino acid sequence: CASKFSNQPQHF. Filled out from reference TRBV28 and TRBJ1-5, the complete variable domain reads DVKVTQSSRYLVKRTGEKVFLECVQDMDHENMFWYRQDPGLGLRLIYFSYDVKMKEKGDIPEGYSVSREKKERFSLILESASTNQTSMYLCASKFSNQPQHFGDGTRLSIL.

The chain combines TRBV2 with TRBJ2-2; tentative D call: TRBD1 (6 bases). The CDR3 length is 11 residues. Trimming shortened V by 8 bases and J by 5 bases, and 6 bases separated the two germline ends. The germline CDR1 and CDR2 sequences are SNHLY and FYNNEI. CDR3 sequence: CASQGTGELFF. The CDR3 region has the DNA TGTGCCAGCCAGGGGACCGGGGAGCTGTTTTTT.

V is TRBV28 and J is TRBJ1-2; tentative D call: TRBD1 (6 bases). V dropped 5 bases and J dropped 4 bases, with 17 bases sitting between them. Germline V lookup: CDR1 MDHEN, CDR2 SYDVKM. This CDR3 has 15 residues. CDR3 sequence (DNA): TGTGCCAGCAGTCTGCCCGGGACAAATATCTATGGCTACACCTTC. Translated: CASSLPGTNIYGYTF.

This sequence joins TRBV10-1 and TRBJ2-7; no reliable D call. V dropped 4 bases and J dropped 0 bases, with 10 bases sitting between them. Germline V CDR1 and CDR2: WNHNN, SYGVQD (reference sequence). CDR3 length: 14 amino acids. In DNA form, the CDR3 reads TGCGCCAGCAGTGTGAGCAGGAGCTCCTACGAGCAGTACTTC. Translating it yields CASSVSRSSYEQYF.

This clone appeared once. The J gene is TRBJ2-5, the V gene TRBV7-6, with D uncertain. Trimming removed 5 bases from V and 2 bases from J, with 12 bases in between. The CDR3 is 14 residues long. Looked up from germline, CDR1 is SGHVS and CDR2 is FNYEAQ. The chain's CDR3 is CASSRIEGQETQYF. The CDR3 DNA sequence: TGTGCCAGCAGCCGGATCGAAGGGCAAGAGACCCAGTACTTC.

The V call is TRBV6-1, the J call TRBJ2-7; 10 bases map to TRBD2. V lost 2 bases, J lost 3 bases, and 13 bases stayed unmatched. Per germline, CDR1 MNHNS and CDR2 SASEGT. This CDR3 region has 18 residues. The CDR3 nucleotides read TGTGCCAGCAGTGAACAGGGTTGGCTAGCGGGAGTGTACTACGAGCAGTACTTC. Translated: CASSEQGWLAGVYYEQYF.

This chain connects TRBV9 to TRBJ2-1, with 10 bases that match TRBD1. Germline CDR1 and CDR2: SGDLS and YYNGEE. J lost 1 base, V lost 0 bases, and 4 bases had no gene match. The CDR3 runs 17 residues. CDR3 loop: CASSVGGTGVSYNEQFF. CDR3 DNA sequence: TGTGCCAGCAGCGTAGGGGGGACAGGGGTGTCCTACAATGAGCAGTTCTTC. The full variable domain, its missing parts supplied by reference TRBV9 and TRBJ2-1, is DSGVTQTPKHLITATGQRVTLRCSPRSGDLSVYWYQQSLDQGLQFLIQYYNGEERAKGNILERFSAQQFPDLHSELNLSSLELGDSALYFCASSVGGTGVSYNEQFFGPGTRLTVL.

The rearrangement links TRBV5-1 to TRBJ2-7; weak D call: TRBD2 (5 bases). Germline values: CDR1 SGHRS, CDR2 YFSETQ. This CDR3 contains 15 residues. V lost 4 bases and J 0 bases, leaving 14 bases between the germline ends. This chain's CDR3 is CASSRAGASSYEQYF. In DNA, the CDR3 is TGCGCCAGCAGCCGTGCGGGCGCCAGCTCCTACGAGCAGTACTTC.

The V and J genes are TRBV2 and TRBJ2-7, with TRBD2 matching over 8 bases. V lost 6 bases and J lost 2; bases outside the gene matches: 6. The CDR3 extends over 14 amino acids. Germline V gene sequence: CDR1 SNHLY, CDR2 FYNNEI. CDR3 DNA: TGTGCCAGCAGAACTAGCGGTTCCCCCTACGAGCAGTACTTC. This codes for CASRTSGSPYEQYF.

J is TRBJ2-1 and V is TRBV9; 9 bases fit TRBD2. Germline values: CDR1 SGDLS, CDR2 YYNGEE. The CDR3 covers 16 residues. Trimming removed 4 bases from V and 2 bases from J; junction bases left unmatched: 7. The CDR3 bases are TGTGCCAGCAGCCCGACCCTAGCGGGAACCTACAATGAGCAGTTCTTC. Protein sequence: CASSPTLAGTYNEQFF.

The chain is built from TRBV4-1 and TRBJ2-6, with D perhaps TRBD1 (5 bases). Trimming took off 0 bases at V and 4 bases at J, with 10 bases between the two ends. The germline gives CDR1 MGHRA, CDR2 YSYEKL. The CDR3 sequence is 16 residues long. The CDR3 region is CASSQDRTPGANVLTF. The CDR3 DNA sequence: TGCGCCAGCAGCCAAGACCGGACACCGGGGGCCAACGTCCTGACTTTC.

This chain joins TRBV5-6 and TRBJ2-1, with D perhaps TRBD2 (5 bases). Germline V gives CDR1 SGHDT, CDR2 YYEEEE. The CDR3 consists of 15 residues. Between the trimmed V and J ends, which lost 1 base and 7 bases, there was a span of 15 bases. As DNA, the CDR3 is TGTGCCAGCAGCTTGAATCGGGGTGACTTAAATGAGCAGTTCTTC. This gives the protein CASSLNRGDLNEQFF. Variable domain in full (rest from reference TRBV5-6 and TRBJ2-1): DAGVTQSPTHLIKTRGQQVTLRCSPKSGHDTVSWYQQALGQGPQFIFQYYEEEERQRGNFPDRFSGHQFPNYSSELNVNALLLGDSALYLCASSLNRGDLNEQFFGPGTRLTVL.

The chain employs TRBV7-9 and TRBJ2-5; D is undetermined. CDR3 length: 11 residues. The germline V and J ends were trimmed by 5 bases and 2 bases, with 3 bases remaining between them. Looked up from germline, CDR1 is SEHNR and CDR2 is FQNEAQ (reference sequence). CDR3 coding DNA: TGTGCCAGCAGCCCACAAGAGACCCAGTACTTC. Amino acids: CASSPQETQYF.

The rearrangement uses TRBV5-4 and TRBJ2-3; D is unresolved. CDR3 size: 16 residues. Per the germline V gene, CDR1 is SGHNT and CDR2 is YYREEE (reference sequence). The germline V and J ends were trimmed by 4 bases and 0 bases, with 15 bases remaining between them. For the CDR3, the DNA is TGTGCCAGCAGCGACCGTTCAAAGACTAGCACAGATACGCAGTATTTT. Translation gives CASSDRSKTSTDTQYF.

The V call is TRBV18, the J call TRBJ2-2; no clear D. The CDR3 has 15 amino acids. The V end was cut by 3 bases, the J end by 5 bases, with 13 bases between. The germline gives CDR1 KGHSH, CDR2 LQKENI. In DNA, the CDR3 is TGTGCCAGCTCACCCGACACTACGTGGACCGGGGAGCTGTTTTTT. This sequence encodes CASSPDTTWTGELFF.

The chain joins TRBV4-2 to TRBJ2-1; the D gene is possibly TRBD1 (7 bases). V was shortened by 3 bases and J by 4 bases, with 19 bases between the two germline ends. CDR1 LGHNA and CDR2 YNFKEQ come from the germline V gene. The CDR3 sequence is 17 residues long. This CDR3 is CASSHPQGDSSYNEQFF. CDR3 DNA sequence: TGTGCCAGCAGCCACCCCCAGGGGGACTCCAGTTACAATGAGCAGTTCTTC.

The DNA of the CDR3 is TGTGCCAGCTCCGGGACAGAGGAAGAGACCCAGTACTTC. Encoded protein: CASSGTEEETQYF. The rearrangement links TRBV18 to TRBJ2-5; 7 bases align to TRBD1. The ends lost 6 bases at V and 3 bases at J; junction bases unmatched: 4. The germline V gene encodes CDR1 KGHSH and CDR2 LQKENI. The CDR3 is 13 residues long.